The 10 T cell receptor beta chains below all came from one sample that was sequenced in a study of Ad26.COV2.S vaccination and SARS-CoV-2 variants. Profiling relied on immunoSEQ multiplex PCR, and the TCRdb table lists in-frame clones only, not all of them. The table includes about 320,000 clones, around 84% detected once. As to treatment: some 20 received Ad26.COV2.S at low or high dose, single or two shots; roughly 5 received placebo; per-sample allocation not given. Samples came from day 63 after the first vaccine or placebo injection. Source: peripheral blood, taken in a trial of Ad26.COV2.S vaccine versus placebo. The source is a person between 18 and 60 years old who received the Ad26.COV2.S COVID-19 vaccine or a placebo.

This clone was observed once. The chain uses TRBV20-1 and TRBJ1-2; D is perhaps TRBD1 (5 bases). CDR3 size: 11 residues. CDR1 is DFQATT, CDR2 SNEGSKA, per germline (reference sequence). Trimming pared 2 bases from V and 7 bases from J, leaving 8 bases between. The CDR3 loop is CSARRDSGYTF. DNA for the CDR3: TGCAGTGCTAGAAGGGACTCTGGCTACACCTTC.

Worth noting for this clone: Other DNA sequences from this sample encode an identical CDR3 as well. The rearrangement uses TRBV10-3 and TRBJ2-7; D call uncertain. The CDR3 covers 13 residues. The germline V gene encodes CDR1 ENHRY and CDR2 SYGVKD. The germline V and J ends were trimmed by 0 bases and 1 base, with 4 bases remaining between them. DNA of the CDR3: TGTGCCATCAGTGAGTCGACGTCCTACGAGCAGTACTTC. It yields the protein CAISESTSYEQYF.

The gene calls are TRBV10-3 and TRBJ2-1; D gene unclear. This CDR3 has 14 residues. V was clipped by 6 bases and J by 7 bases, with 16 bases between them. The germline V gene encodes CDR1 ENHRY and CDR2 SYGVKD. The CDR3 protein is CAISDSPQGNEQFF. The CDR3 DNA reads TGTGCCATCAGCGATAGTCCGCAAGGGAATGAGCAGTTCTTC.

The sample holds many counts of this clone. V gene TRBV7-2 combines with J gene TRBJ1-5; D not certain. CDR3 length equals 13 residues. Germline-derived CDR1 and CDR2 are SGHTA and FQGNSA. With 3 bases removed from V and 7 bases from J, the gap between germline ends came to 10 bases. The CDR3 DNA follows: TGTGCCAGCAGCTTTGGGCTAGGGCAGCCCCAGCATTTT. As protein: CASSFGLGQPQHF.

This chain joins TRBV6-5 and TRBJ2-4; D might be TRBD2 (6 bases). The CDR3 consists of 13 residues. Germline CDR1 reads MNHEY; CDR2 reads SVGAGI. V lost 5 bases, J lost 6 bases, and 11 bases lay in between. CDR3 sequence reads: CASSPPGVNIQYF. The CDR3 region has the DNA TGTGCCAGCAGTCCCCCGGGAGTAAACATTCAGTACTTC.

This chain joins TRBV14 and TRBJ2-3; D ambiguous. Trimming removed 2 bases from V and 6 bases from J, with 12 bases in between. The CDR3 spans 14 residues. Germline CDR1 SGHDN, CDR2 FVKESK. The CDR3 region is CASSQLSFTDTQYF. In DNA form, the CDR3 reads TGTGCCAGCAGCCAACTATCGTTTACTGATACGCAGTATTTT.

Regarding this clone: The same CDR3 can be traced to other DNA sequences in this sample. This chain uses TRBV6-2 or TRBV6-3 with TRBJ1-1; D is unresolved. The CDR3 length is 14 residues. The germline gives CDR1 MNHEY, CDR2 SVGEGT. Trimming pared 6 bases from V and 5 bases from J, leaving 16 bases between. CDR3 protein: CASSPRGGGTEAFF. The CDR3 nucleotides read TGTGCCAGCAGCCCTAGAGGTGGTGGGACTGAAGCTTTCTTT.

This clone has only a few counts. The rearrangement uses TRBV7-8 and TRBJ2-3; TRBD2 agrees at 14 bases. V shed 5 bases, J shed 7 bases, and the junction held 8 bases outside the gene matches. This CDR3 has 16 amino acids. Per the germline V gene, CDR1 is SGHVS and CDR2 is FQNEAQ. The CDR3 DNA reads as TGTGCCAGCAGCCGAGCGGGGACTAGCGGGGGAAATACGCAGTATTTT. Protein: CASSRAGTSGGNTQYF.

The chain recombines TRBV7-9 with TRBJ1-1; tentative D call: TRBD1 (5 bases). Germline CDR1 reads SEHNR; CDR2 reads FQNEAQ (reference sequence). The CDR3 is made up of 15 amino acids. The V end was cut by 5 bases, the J end by 3 bases, with 16 bases between. The CDR3 is CASSNTGLGDTEAFF. CDR3 nucleotide sequence: TGTGCCAGCAGCAACACGGGTCTAGGGGACACTGAAGCTTTCTTT. Based on the CDR3 plus reference TRBV7-9 and TRBJ1-1, the full variable domain is DTGVSQNPRHKITKRGQNVTFRCDPISEHNRLYWYRQTLGQGPEFLTYFQNEAQLEKSRLLSDRFSAERPKGSFSTLEIQRTEQGDSAMYLCASSNTGLGDTEAFFGQGTRLTVV.

This chain links TRBV19 with TRBJ1-5; TRBD1 is a possible D gene (5 bases). The CDR3 totals 13 residues. Germline CDR1 LNHDA, CDR2 SQIVND (reference sequence). Trimming pared 6 bases from V and 2 bases from J, leaving 8 bases between. The CDR3 coding sequence is TGTGCCAGTAGGGACACCGGCAATCAGCCCCAGCATTTT. Translating it yields CASRDTGNQPQHF.